Listed below are T cell receptor beta chains from one sample, sequenced in a study of tumor-infiltrating lymphocytes in localized non-small cell lung cancer. Assay: immunoSEQ multiplex PCR; the TCRdb copy retains only in-frame clones and omits some. The table lists 11,000 or so clones, 80% to 90% of them singletons. The sequencing sample was made of uninvolved lung tissue not adjacent to the tumor. The receptors here all came from a human donor with non-small cell lung cancer. Each CDR3 is given with its conserved first and last residue. D genes are given only for firm matches. Only some rows state a clone size, as once, few, many or a class for expanded clones.

clone size: .
J gene: TRBJ1-2
D gene: TRBD1
V gene: TRBV19
CDR3 protein: CASSPRDSQVNYGYTF
CDR3 DNA: TGTGCCAGTAGCCCCCGGGACAGTCAAGTTAACTATGGCTACACCTTC

clone size: .
J gene: TRBJ1-1
D gene: .
V gene: TRBV19
CDR3 protein: CASIRPGEAFF
CDR3 DNA: TGTGCCAGTATCCGACCGGGGGAAGCTTTCTTT

clone size: .
J gene: TRBJ2-6
D gene: .
V gene: TRBV5-4
CDR3 protein: CASSFLGASGANVLTF
CDR3 DNA: TGTGCCAGCAGCTTTTTAGGGGCCTCTGGGGCCAACGTCCTGACTTTC

clone size: .
J gene: TRBJ1-1
D gene: .
V gene: TRBV2
CDR3 protein: CASSGGLGGPEGTEAFF
CDR3 DNA: TGTGCCAGCAGTGGCGGTTTGGGGGGCCCGGAGGGCACTGAAGCTTTCTTT

clone size: .
J gene: TRBJ2-7
D gene: .
V gene: TRBV14
CDR3 protein: CASSQGRDAAYEQYF
CDR3 DNA: TGTGCCAGCAGCCAAGGCCGGGACGCAGCCTACGAGCAGTACTTC

clone size: .
J gene: TRBJ2-7
D gene: .
V gene: TRBV6-5
CDR3 protein: CASSHTEGAYEQYF
CDR3 DNA: TGTGCCAGCAGTCACACAGAGGGAGCCTACGAGCAGTACTTC

clone size: .
J gene: TRBJ2-3
D gene: .
V gene: TRBV7-2
CDR3 protein: CASSLGTSTDTQYF
CDR3 DNA: TGTGCCAGCAGCTTAGGGACTAGCACAGATACGCAGTATTTT

clone size: .
J gene: TRBJ1-1
D gene: TRBD1
V gene: TRBV7-9
CDR3 protein: CASSTNRGEAFF
CDR3 DNA: TGTGCCAGCAGTACAAACAGGGGTGAAGCTTTCTTT

clone size: .
J gene: TRBJ2-7
D gene: TRBD2
V gene: TRBV7-9
CDR3 protein: CASRRTSGEYEQYF
CDR3 DNA: TGTGCCAGCAGGAGGACTAGCGGGGAATACGAGCAGTACTTC

clone size: .
J gene: TRBJ2-1
D gene: TRBD1
V gene: TRBV7-3
CDR3 protein: CASSITSDRVEQFF
CDR3 DNA: TGTGCCAGCAGCATAACCTCGGACAGGGTAGAGCAGTTCTTC

clone size: once
J gene: TRBJ2-2
D gene: .
V gene: TRBV7-9
CDR3 protein: CASSPTTLNTGELFF
CDR3 DNA: TGTGCCAGCAGCCCGACGACACTAAACACCGGGGAGCTGTTTTTT

clone size: .
J gene: TRBJ2-7
D gene: .
V gene: TRBV30
CDR3 protein: CAWSVPPSYEQYF
CDR3 DNA: TGTGCCTGGAGTGTACCCCCCTCCTACGAGCAGTACTTC

clone size: .
J gene: TRBJ1-5
D gene: .
V gene: TRBV7-8
CDR3 protein: CASSFHGTLGNQPQHF
CDR3 DNA: TGTGCCAGCAGCTTCCACGGGACACTGGGGAATCAGCCCCAGCATTTT

clone size: few
J gene: TRBJ1-6
D gene: TRBD1
V gene: TRBV6-1
CDR3 protein: CASIGDRVGSPLHF
CDR3 DNA: TGTGCCAGCATCGGGGACAGGGTCGGGTCACCCCTCCACTTT

clone size: .
J gene: TRBJ2-5
D gene: .
V gene: TRBV18
CDR3 protein: CASSPQETQYF
CDR3 DNA: TGTGCCAGCTCACCTCAAGAGACCCAGTACTTC

clone size: .
J gene: TRBJ2-2
D gene: TRBD1
V gene: TRBV9
CDR3 protein: CASSWTGAHTGELFF
CDR3 DNA: TGTGCCAGCAGTTGGACAGGGGCACACACCGGGGAGCTGTTTTTT